This T cell receptor beta chain was found in a study of blood T cell repertoires in COVID-19. The data were produced by immunoSEQ multiplex PCR, yet TCRdb's version contains in-frame clones alone and is incomplete. The sample lists 400,000 to 450,000 clones, roughly 88% occurring once. Only one count was recorded for this clone. This clonotype originated in a man between 18 and 35 years old who had recovered from COVID-19. The sample taken for sequencing was PBMCs or T cells enriched from blood (not recorded which).

Here the CDR3 DNA reads TGTGCCAGCAGTTCCGGCCGGACAGGGGGGAGAAACACCATATATTTT. This codes for CASSSGRTGGRNTIYF. The rearrangement uses TRBV28 and TRBJ1-3, with 10 bases fitting TRBD1. This CDR3 spans 16 amino acids. With 4 bases clipped from V and 5 bases from J, the junction kept 8 bases outside the gene matches. Germline V gene sequence: CDR1 MDHEN, CDR2 SYDVKM.